This TCR beta chain derives from a study of OX40 agonist ivuxolimab in advanced cancers. The count of this clone is one. The target antigen is unknown. Germline V gene lookup returns CDR1 GTSNPN and CDR2 SVGIG (reference sequence). CDR3 size: 10 residues. V lost 6 bases and J 7 bases, leaving 6 bases between the germline ends. Study-wide findings and caveats: Expanded peripheral T cell antigen specificity was not determined. Averaging showed that CD8+ T cells had more expanded clones than CD4+ did.

Libraries were prepared by immunoSEQ multiplex PCR; TCRdb keeps only in-frame clonotypes and omits some of them. The sample consists of tens of thousands of clones, 70% to 90% of them appearing once. The sequence was obtained from an adult with an advanced solid tumor such as melanoma, head and neck, liver or kidney cancer. This chain joins TRBV30 and TRBJ2-2, with D unclear. Specimen: CD4+ or CD8+ T cells sorted from blood, collected in a trial of the OX40 agonist ivuxolimab. CDR3 nucleotides: TGTGCCTGTTGGGACGGGGAGCTGTTTTTT. Amino acids: CACWDGELFF.